This T cell receptor beta chain was sequenced during a study of blood T cells in healthy people across ages. Study-wide context: Template switching captured about one barcoded beta molecule per two T cells.

Each sample gave at least 6.5 million isolated PBMCs. The V end lost 0 bases, the J end lost 1 base, and 7 bases lay between the germline ends. Germline V gene sequence: CDR1 SGDLS, CDR2 YYNGEE. The CDR3 covers 15 residues. A second 7 to 11 cycle PCR used barcoded and J-beta primers. The authors tagged each cDNA molecule using a template-switch adaptor with 12 random nucleotides. TCRdb fed the 5' RACE reads into MiXCR, producing one record per CDR3 protein. The profile covers over 1.5 million distinct CDR3 sequences, with 49% appearing a single time and roughly 2.1% taken by the ten largest. This clonotype has just a few counts.

The source is a middle-aged woman in good health. The V call is TRBV9, the J call TRBJ2-2; D is uncertain. Sequenced sample: blood. The CDR3 spells CASSVGAENTGELFF. CDR3 nucleotide sequence: TGTGCCAGCAGCGTAGGGGCAGAGAACACCGGGGAGCTGTTTTTT.